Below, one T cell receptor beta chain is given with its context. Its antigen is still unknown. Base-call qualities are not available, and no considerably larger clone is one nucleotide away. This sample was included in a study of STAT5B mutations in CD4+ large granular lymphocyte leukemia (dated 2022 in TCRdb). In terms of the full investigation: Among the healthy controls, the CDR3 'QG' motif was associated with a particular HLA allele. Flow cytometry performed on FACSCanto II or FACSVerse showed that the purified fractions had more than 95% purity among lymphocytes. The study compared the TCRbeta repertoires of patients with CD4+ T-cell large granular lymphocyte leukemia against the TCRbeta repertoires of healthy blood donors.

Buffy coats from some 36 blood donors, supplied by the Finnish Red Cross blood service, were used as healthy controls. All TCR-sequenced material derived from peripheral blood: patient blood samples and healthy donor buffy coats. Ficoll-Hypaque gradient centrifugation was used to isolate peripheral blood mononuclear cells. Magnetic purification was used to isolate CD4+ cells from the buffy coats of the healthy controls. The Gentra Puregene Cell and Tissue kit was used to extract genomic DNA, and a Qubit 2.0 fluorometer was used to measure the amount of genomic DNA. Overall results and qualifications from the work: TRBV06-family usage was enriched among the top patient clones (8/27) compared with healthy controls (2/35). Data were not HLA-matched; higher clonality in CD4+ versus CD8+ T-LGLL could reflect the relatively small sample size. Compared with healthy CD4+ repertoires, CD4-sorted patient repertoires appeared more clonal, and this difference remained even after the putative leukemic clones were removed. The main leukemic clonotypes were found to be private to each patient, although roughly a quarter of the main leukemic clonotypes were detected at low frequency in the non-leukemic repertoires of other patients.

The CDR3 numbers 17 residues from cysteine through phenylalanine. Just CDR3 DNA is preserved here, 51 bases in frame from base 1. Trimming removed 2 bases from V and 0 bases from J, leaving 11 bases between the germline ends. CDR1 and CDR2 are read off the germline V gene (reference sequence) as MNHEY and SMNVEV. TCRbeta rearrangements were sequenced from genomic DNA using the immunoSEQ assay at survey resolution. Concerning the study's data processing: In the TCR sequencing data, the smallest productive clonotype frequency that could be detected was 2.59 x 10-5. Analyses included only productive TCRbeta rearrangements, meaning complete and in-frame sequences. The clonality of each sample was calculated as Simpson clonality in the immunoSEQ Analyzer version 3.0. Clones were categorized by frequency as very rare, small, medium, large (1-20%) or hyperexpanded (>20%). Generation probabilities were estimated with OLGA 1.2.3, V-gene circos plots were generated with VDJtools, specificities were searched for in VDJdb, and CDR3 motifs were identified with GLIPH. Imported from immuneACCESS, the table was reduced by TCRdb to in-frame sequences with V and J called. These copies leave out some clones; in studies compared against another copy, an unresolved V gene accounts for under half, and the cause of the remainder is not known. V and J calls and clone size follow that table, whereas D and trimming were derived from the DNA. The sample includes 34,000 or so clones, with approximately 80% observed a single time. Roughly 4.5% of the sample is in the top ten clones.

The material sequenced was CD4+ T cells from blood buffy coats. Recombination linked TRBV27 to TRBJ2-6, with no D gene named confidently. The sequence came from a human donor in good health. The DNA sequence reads TGTGCCAGCAGTTTAAGGGTCGCTAACTCTGGGGCCAACGTCCTGACTTTC. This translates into CASSLRVANSGANVLTF.